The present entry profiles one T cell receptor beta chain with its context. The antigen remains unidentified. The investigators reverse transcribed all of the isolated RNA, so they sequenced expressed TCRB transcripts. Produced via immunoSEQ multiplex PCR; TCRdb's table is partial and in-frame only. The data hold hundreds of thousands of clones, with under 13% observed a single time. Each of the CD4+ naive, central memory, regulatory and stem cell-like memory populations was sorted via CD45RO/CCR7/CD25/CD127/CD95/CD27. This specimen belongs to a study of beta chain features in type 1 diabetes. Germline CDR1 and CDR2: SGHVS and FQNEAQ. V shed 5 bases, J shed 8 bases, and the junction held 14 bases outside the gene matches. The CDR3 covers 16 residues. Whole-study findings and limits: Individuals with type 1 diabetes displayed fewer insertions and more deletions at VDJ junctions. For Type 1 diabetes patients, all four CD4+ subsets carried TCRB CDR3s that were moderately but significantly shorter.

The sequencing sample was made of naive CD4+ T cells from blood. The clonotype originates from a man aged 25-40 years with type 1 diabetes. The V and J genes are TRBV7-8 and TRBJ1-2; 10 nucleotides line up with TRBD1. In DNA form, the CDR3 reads TGTGCCAGCAGCACGGAACCGGGACAGGGGCGAAAAGGCTACACCTTC. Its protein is CASSTEPGQGRKGYTF.